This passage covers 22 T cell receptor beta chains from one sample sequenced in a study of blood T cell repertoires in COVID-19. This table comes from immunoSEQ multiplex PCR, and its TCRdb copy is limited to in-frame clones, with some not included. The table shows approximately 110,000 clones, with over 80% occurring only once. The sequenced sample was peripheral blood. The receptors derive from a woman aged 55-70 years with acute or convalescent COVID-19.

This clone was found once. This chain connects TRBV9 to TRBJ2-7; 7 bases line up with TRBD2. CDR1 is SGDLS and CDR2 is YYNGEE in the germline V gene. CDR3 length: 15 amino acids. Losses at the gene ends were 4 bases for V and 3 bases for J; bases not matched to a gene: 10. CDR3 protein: CASSPGDYSFYEQYF. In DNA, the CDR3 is TGTGCCAGCAGCCCCGGGGACTATTCTTTCTACGAGCAGTACTTC.

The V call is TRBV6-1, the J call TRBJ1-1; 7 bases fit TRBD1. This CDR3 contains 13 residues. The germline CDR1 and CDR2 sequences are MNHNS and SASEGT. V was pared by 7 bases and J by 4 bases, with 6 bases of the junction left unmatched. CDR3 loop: CASIWAGGTEAFF. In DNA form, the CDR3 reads TGTGCCAGCATCTGGGCAGGGGGCACTGAAGCTTTCTTT.

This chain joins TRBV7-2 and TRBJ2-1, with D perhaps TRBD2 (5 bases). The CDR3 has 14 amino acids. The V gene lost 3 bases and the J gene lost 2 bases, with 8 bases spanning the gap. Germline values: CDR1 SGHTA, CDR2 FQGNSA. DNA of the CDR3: TGTGCCAGCAGCTTCCCTAGCCCCTACAATGAGCAGTTCTTC. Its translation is CASSFPSPYNEQFF.

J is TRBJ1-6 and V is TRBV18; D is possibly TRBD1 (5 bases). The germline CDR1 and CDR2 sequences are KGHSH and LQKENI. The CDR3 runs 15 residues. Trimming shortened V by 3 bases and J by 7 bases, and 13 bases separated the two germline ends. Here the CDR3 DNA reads TGTGCCAGCTCACCGGGGGGGACGGAGAATTCACCCCTCCACTTT. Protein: CASSPGGTENSPLHF.

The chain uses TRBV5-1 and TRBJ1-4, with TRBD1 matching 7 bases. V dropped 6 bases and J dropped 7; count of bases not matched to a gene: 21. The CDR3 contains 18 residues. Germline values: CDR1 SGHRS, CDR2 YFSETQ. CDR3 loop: CASTSTGARISRTEKLFF. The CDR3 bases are TGCGCCAGCACCTCAACAGGGGCCCGAATCAGTCGCACTGAAAAACTGTTTTTT.

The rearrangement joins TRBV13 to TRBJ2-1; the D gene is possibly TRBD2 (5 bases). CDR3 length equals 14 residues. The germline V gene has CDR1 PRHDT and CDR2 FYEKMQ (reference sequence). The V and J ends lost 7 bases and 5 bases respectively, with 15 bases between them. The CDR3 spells CASKSLADHNEQFF. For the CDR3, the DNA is TGTGCCAGCAAGTCGCTAGCAGACCACAATGAGCAGTTCTTC. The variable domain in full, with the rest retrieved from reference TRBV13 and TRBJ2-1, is AAGVIQSPRHLIKEKRETATLKCYPIPRHDTVYWYQQGPGQDPQFLISFYEKMQSDKGSIPDRFSAQQFSDYHSELNMSSLELGDSALYFCASKSLADHNEQFFGPGTRLTVL.

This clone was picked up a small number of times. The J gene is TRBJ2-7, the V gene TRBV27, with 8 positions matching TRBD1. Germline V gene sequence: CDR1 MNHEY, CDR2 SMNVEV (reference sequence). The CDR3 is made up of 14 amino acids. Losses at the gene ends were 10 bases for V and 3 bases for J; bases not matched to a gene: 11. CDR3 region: CANPQGAVCYEQYF. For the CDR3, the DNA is TGTGCCAACCCCCAGGGGGCTGTTTGCTACGAGCAGTACTTC.

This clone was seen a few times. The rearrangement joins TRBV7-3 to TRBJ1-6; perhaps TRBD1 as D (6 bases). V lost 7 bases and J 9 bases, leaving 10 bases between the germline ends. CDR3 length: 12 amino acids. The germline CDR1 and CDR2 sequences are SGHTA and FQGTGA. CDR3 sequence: CASNQTGSPLHF. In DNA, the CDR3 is TGTGCCAGCAACCAGACAGGTTCACCCCTCCACTTT.

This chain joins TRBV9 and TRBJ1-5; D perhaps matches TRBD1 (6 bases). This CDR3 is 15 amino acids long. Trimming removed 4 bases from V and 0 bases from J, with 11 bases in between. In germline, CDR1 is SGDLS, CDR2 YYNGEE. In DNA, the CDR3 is TGTGCCAGCAGCTTAGGACAGACTAGCAATCAGCCCCAGCATTTT. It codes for CASSLGQTSNQPQHF.

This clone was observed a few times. The CDR3 is CASKGQGLSLDGYTF. CDR3 bases: TGTGCCAGTAAAGGACAGGGTTTATCTTTGGATGGCTACACCTTC. V is TRBV19 and J is TRBJ1-2; 8 positions agree with TRBD1. Germline lookup yields CDR1 LNHDA and CDR2 SQIVND (reference sequence). The length of the CDR3 is 15 residues. The V segment lost 7 bases and the J segment 6 bases; nucleotides outside the gene matches: 13. Looking up the rest from reference TRBV19 and TRBJ1-2 gives the full variable domain: DGGITQSPKYLFRKEGQNVTLSCEQNLNHDAMYWYRQDPGQGLRLIYYSQIVNDFQKGDIAEGYSVSREKKESFPLTVTSAQKNPTAFYLCASKGQGLSLDGYTFGSGTRLTVV.

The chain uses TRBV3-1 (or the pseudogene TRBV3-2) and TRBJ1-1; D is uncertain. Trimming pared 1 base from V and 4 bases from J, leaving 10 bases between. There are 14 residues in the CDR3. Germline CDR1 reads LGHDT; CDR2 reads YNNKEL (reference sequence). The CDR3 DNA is TGTGCCAGCAGCCAAGGCGAGACAAGCACTGAAGCTTTCTTT. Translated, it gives CASSQGETSTEAFF.

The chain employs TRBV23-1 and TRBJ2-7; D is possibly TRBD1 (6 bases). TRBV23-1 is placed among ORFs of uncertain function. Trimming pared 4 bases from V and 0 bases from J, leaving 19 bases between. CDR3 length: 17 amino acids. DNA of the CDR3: TGCGCCAGCAGTCCGATAGCACAGGGATGCAACTCCTACGAGCAGTACTTC. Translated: CASSPIAQGCNSYEQYF.

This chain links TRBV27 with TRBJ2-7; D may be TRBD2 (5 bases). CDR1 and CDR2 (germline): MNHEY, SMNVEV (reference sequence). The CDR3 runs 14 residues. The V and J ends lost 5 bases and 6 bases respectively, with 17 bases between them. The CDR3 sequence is CASSVSILRGEQYF. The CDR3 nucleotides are TGTGCCAGCAGTGTCTCCATCCTCCGGGGCGAGCAGTACTTC.

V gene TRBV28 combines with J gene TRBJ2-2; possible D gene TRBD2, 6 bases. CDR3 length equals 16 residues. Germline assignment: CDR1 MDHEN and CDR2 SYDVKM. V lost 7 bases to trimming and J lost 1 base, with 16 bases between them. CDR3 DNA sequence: TGTGCCAGCACTGAAGGACGGAGGGGGAACACCGGGGAGCTGTTTTTT. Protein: CASTEGRRGNTGELFF.

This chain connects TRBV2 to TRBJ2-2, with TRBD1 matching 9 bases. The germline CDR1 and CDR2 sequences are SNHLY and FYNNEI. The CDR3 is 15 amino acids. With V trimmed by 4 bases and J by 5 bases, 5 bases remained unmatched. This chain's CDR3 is CASSATGGRTGELFF. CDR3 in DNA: TGTGCCAGCAGTGCAACAGGGGGCCGGACCGGGGAGCTGTTTTTT.

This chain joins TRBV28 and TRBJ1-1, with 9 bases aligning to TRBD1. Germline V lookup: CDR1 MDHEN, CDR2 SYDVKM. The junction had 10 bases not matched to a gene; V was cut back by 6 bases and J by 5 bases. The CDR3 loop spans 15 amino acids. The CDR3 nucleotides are TGTGCCAGCAGGCCGGCCGGGACAGGGACGACTGAAGCTTTCTTT. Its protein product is CASRPAGTGTTEAFF.

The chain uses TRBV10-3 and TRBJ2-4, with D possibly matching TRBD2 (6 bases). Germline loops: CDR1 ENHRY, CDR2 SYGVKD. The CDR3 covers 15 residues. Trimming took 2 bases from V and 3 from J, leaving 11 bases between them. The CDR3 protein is CAISEQGLGKNIQYF. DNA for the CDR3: TGTGCCATCAGTGAGCAGGGACTCGGCAAAAACATTCAGTACTTC.

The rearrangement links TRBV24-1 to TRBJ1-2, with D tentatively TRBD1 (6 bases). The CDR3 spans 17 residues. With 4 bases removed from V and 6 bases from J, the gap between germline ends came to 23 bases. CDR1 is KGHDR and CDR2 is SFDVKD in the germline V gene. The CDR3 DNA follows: TGTGCCACCAGTGAGTCAGACAGGTTTCCGGCGTATGATGGCTACACCTTC. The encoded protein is CATSESDRFPAYDGYTF.

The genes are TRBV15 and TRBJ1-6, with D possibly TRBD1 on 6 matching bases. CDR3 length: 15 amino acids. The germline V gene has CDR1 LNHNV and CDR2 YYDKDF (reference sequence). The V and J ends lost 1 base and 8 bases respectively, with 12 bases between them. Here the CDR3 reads CATSRAGGRDSPLHF. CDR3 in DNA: TGTGCCACCAGCAGAGCGGGGGGGCGGGATTCACCCCTCCACTTT. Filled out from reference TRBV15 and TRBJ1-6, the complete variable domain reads DAMVIQNPRYQVTQFGKPVTLSCSQTLNHNVMYWYQQKSSQAPKLLFHYYDKDFNNEADTPDNFQSRRPNTSFCFLDIRSPGLGDTAMYLCATSRAGGRDSPLHFGNGTRLTVT.

The CDR3 nucleotides read TGTGCCTGGAATGCAGGTATGAACACTGAAGCTTTCTTT. This gives the protein CAWNAGMNTEAFF. The V and J genes are TRBV30 and TRBJ1-1, with D unclear. Between the trimmed V and J ends, which lost 4 bases and 0 bases, there was a span of 9 bases. Per germline, CDR1 GTSNPN and CDR2 SVGIG (reference sequence). The CDR3 is 13 amino acids.

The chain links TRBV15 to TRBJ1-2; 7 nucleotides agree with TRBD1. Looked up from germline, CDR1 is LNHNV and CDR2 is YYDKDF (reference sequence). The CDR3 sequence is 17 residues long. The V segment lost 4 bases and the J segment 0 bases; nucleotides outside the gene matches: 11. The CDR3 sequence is CATSNTWRDSSNYGYTF. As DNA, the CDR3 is TGTGCCACCAGCAACACTTGGAGGGACAGCTCTAACTATGGCTACACCTTC.

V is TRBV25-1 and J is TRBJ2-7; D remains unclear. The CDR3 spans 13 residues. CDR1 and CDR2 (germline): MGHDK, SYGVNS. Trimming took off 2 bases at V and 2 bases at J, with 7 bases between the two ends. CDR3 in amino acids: CASSEDTTYEQYF. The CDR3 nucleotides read TGTGCCAGCAGTGAAGATACTACCTACGAGCAGTACTTC.